This TCR beta chain derives from a study of cytomegalovirus exposure and HLA in healthy donors. Study-wide results and limits: In a later analysis, an Asian-associated ancestry cluster reportedly showed fewer N-insertions than the approximately 660-donor mean.

Donors in the study were healthy people who gave bone marrow. PCR was performed using 60 Vbeta and 13 Jbeta primers. Libraries were prepared by immunoSEQ multiplex PCR; TCRdb keeps only in-frame clonotypes and omits some of them. The sample includes fewer than 200,000 clones, approximately 78% of them seen just once. Regarding this clone: Its antigen is unknown.

The germline V gene has CDR1 LNHDA and CDR2 SQIVND (reference sequence). V shed 5 bases, J shed 7 bases, and the junction held 8 bases outside the gene matches. CDR3 length: 14 amino acids. This TCR was recovered from a woman between 18 and 29 years old in good health and CMV-seronegative. V usage is TRBV19 and J usage is TRBJ2-7; 10 bases fit TRBD1. Source material: PBMCs. The CDR3 region is CASSVDRDRGEQYF. The CDR3 nucleotides read TGTGCCAGTAGTGTCGACCGGGACAGGGGTGAGCAGTACTTC.